This T cell receptor (beta chain) is drawn from a study of T-cell memory formation after mild COVID-19. Via MiXCR, TCRdb re-called the 5' RACE reads, giving one row per CDR3 protein. The sample shows approximately 250,000 distinct CDR3 sequences, around 15% of them seen only once. Germline V gene lookup returns CDR1 KGHSY and CDR2 FQNENV. V shed 2 bases and J shed 0 bases, with 8 bases lying between them. CDR3 length equals 14 residues. The TCR sequence derives from a man between 18 and 29 years old who had mild COVID-19 (a few samples of this study predate the infection). Cell type and time point are not known. The sample consisted of PBMCs or a T cell subset sorted from them (not recorded which). The V and J genes are TRBV16 and TRBJ2-7; TRBD1 is a possible D gene (6 bases). Written as DNA, the CDR3 is TGTGCCAGCAGCCAAAGGGACAACTCCTACGAGCAGTACGTC. The encoded protein is CASSQRDNSYEQYV.